The T cell receptor (beta chain) described here comes from a study of cytomegalovirus exposure and HLA in healthy donors listed by TCRdb under 2017. The study in broad terms: In an earlier analysis of 587 of the donors, around 290 Gb of sequence data and 90 million to 120 million unique TCR beta sequences from approximately 180 million T cells were reported. About 300 gigabases of sequencing data and around 88 million unique TCR sequences made up an early release that covered fewer than 650 HLA-typed donors. Of the roughly 400 genotyped donors, around 81% fell in the genetic ancestry cluster associated with self-reported Caucasian donors. The study aimed to test whether cataloging public T cell receptors could reveal signatures of past pathogen exposure. Using immunosequencing, the study profiled T cell repertoires from approximately 700 subjects and related those repertoires to cytomegalovirus serostatus. A separate validation cohort of over a hundred different subjects was used in addition to the 666-subject first cohort. High-throughput TCR immunosequencing, statistical association of individual TCRs with disease status, and machine learning were combined to predict cytomegalovirus infection status. A later analysis re-analyzed previously published TCR beta repertoires from 500 to 700 donors and added high-resolution HLA genotyping to study TCR occurrence patterns. In the later analysis, no new phenotypic data were used to find candidate immune exposures; instead, reliance was placed on TCR beta sequences and their occurrence across donors. To decide whether each TCR beta V gene segment behaved as functional or pseudogenic, an earlier analysis of some 600 of the donors relied on high-throughput TCR beta sequencing. Donor age, sex, ethnicity and CMV serostatus were compiled alongside the repertoire data. A later genetic analysis used genome-wide SNP genotypes for about 60% of the roughly 700 donors, treating that subset as a discovery cohort. Every discovery cohort repertoire had been produced on one sequencing platform. Both class I and class II loci were covered by HLA typing, at four-digit resolution. The number of typed donors differed by locus: about 620-640 for A, B, C, DRB1 and DQB1; some 500 for DQA1; 606 for DPA1; and around 450 for DPB1. Because of strong linkage in the cohort, roughly 5 DR-DQ haplotypes were treated as single units for association and clustering. Among under 450 genotyped donors of the cohort, an average of around 240,000 unique TCR beta nucleotide sequences were sequenced per donor, 15% to 20% of them non-productive. Broader findings and caveats from the paper: Roughly uniform sequencing depth across donors was assumed in presence/absence analyses, although this assumption may not hold. In vitro tests confirmed that a few of the cytomegalovirus-associated TCR beta chains recognize cytomegalovirus antigens. The authors suggested that the approach could potentially be extended to other disease states and immunological phenotypes. In both the original and validation cohorts, the classifier was reported to diagnose cytomegalovirus status with high specificity and sensitivity. The 87-base-pair reads could not distinguish some IMGT-functional V segments, including TRBV6-2 and TRBV6-3, so those segments were excluded. A further reported finding was that TCR beta sequences accurately predicted the HLA-A and HLA-B alleles for most subjects in the first cohort. An association between a missense DCLRE1C variant and V-gene and J-gene trimming of TCR beta chains was found in a later genetic analysis and replicated in an independent cohort. Only TCR beta chains were sequenced in this cohort, and the absence of alpha or paired-chain data limited detectable features. According to a later genetic analysis, donors in an Asian-associated ancestry cluster had fewer N-insertions in productive TCRs than the roughly 660-donor mean. Across donors, most TCR sequences were observed very rarely, whereas some public TCRs were present in many individuals. Immune exposure information for the cohort was limited to CMV serostatus. A cluster of highly shared sequence variants was judged likely to represent a technical artifact of the sequencing pipeline. Broadly in line with IMGT annotations, most TCR beta V segments showed up in productive rearrangements about 87% or about 30% of the time in an earlier analysis of under 700 of the donors. Specific HLA alleles were associated with more than 15,000 TCR beta sequences at a false discovery rate of 0.05 in a later analysis. When HLA alleles, especially DR and DQ, strongly co-occurred, attributing TCR associations to individual alleles was difficult. The study gave a list of more than 150 TCR beta chains associated with cytomegalovirus. According to a later analysis, parvovirus B19, influenza, CMV and Epstein-Barr virus appeared linked to several top co-occurrence clusters. A later analysis found that TCR association rates varied across HLA loci, with DRB1 alleles showing the most associated TCRs and HLA-C alleles the fewest. Because some donors lacked HLA typing at each locus, the association tests relied only on the typed subset. Because counts were too low, roughly 17 rarely observed V segments, including chromosome 9 orphons, were left out of the earlier analysis of a few hundred of the donors. Compared with equally common non-associated chains, HLA-associated TCR beta chains in a later analysis were more clonally expanded and had lower generation probabilities. A later analysis found that most CMV-associated TCR beta chains appeared HLA-restricted, with HLA associations seemingly driven largely by CMV exposure. Linkage disequilibrium might explain the correlated functional status among segregating V segments, but an unknown experimental factor could not be ruled out.

Trimming takes 5 bases from V and 9 bases from J, and the germline ends sit 8 bases apart. The CDR3 spans 11 residues, from the cysteine through the phenylalanine. The retained sequence is limited to the CDR3, 33 bases, with the frame set at the first base. According to the germline V gene, CDR1 reads SGHTA and CDR2 reads FQGNSA. Receptor libraries were prepared by the immunoSEQ multiplex PCR assay. For the multiplex PCR, a mixture combining 60 forward primers for TCR Vbeta segments and 13 reverse primers for TCR Jbeta segments was used. A multiplex PCR assay on genomic DNA amplified the CDR3 region of rearranged TCR beta genes. The amplified TCR beta libraries were sequenced on the Illumina HiSeq System as 87-base-pair reads. The authors processed their data as follows. In a later analysis, some 80 million unique TCR beta chains were counted across the 650 to 700 repertoires, and roughly 11 million of these chains were shared by at least two donors. A nearest-neighbor algorithm error-corrected the raw reads and collapsed the reads into unique sequences, merging closely related sequences to remove PCR and sequencing errors. CDR3 sequences were aligned to IMGT reference sequences to assign V, D and J gene segments. For a sequence to be retained, a match of at least six nucleotides was required to both a V gene segment and a J gene segment. Rearrangements were classified as productive when the CDR3 lacked stop codons and remained in frame with V and J, and all other rearrangements were classified as non-productive. CDR3 was defined by IMGT convention, running from the second conserved V-encoded cysteine to the conserved J-encoded phenylalanine. The earlier analysis of more than 450 of the donors excluded sequences that lacked an unambiguous match to a single V gene segment. In an earlier analysis of approximately 560 of the donors, a V segment was called functional when productive rearrangements were above 56.7%, and segregating when the standard deviation between donors exceeded 5%. A statistical classification framework was built to diagnose cytomegalovirus status from the catalog of TCR beta chain sequences. In a later analysis, V and J genes were assigned by comparing TCR nucleotide sequences against IMGT/GENE-DB human TR gene sequences. Using the TCRdist pipeline, a later analysis assigned CDR3 sequences along with most-parsimonious VDJ recombination scenarios. In a later analysis, every TCR beta chain was defined by the combination of its CDR3 amino acid sequence and its V-gene family, and reads without a unique V-gene family were dropped. As a way to deal with suspected cross-contamination and a sequencing artifact, a later analysis dropped under 600 nucleotide sequences that were highly shared and had low generation probability. A later analysis calculated a clonal expansion index for each public chain from normalized within-repertoire ranks of inferred template counts. A later analysis computed generation probabilities with a VDJ recombination model fitted to out-of-frame rearrangements, and checked the results against IGoR. Hypergeometric tests were used in a later analysis to score TCR-TCR, TCR-HLA and TCR-CMV co-occurrence, with a repertoire-size bias correction applied to the TCR pairs. A later analysis estimated false discovery rates by permuting HLA or CMV assignments 20 times. In a later analysis, co-occurring TCRs were grouped using DBSCAN, and TCRdist sequence similarity was added for clustering within HLA-allele-positive subsets. Repertoires with fewer than 30,000 or more than 120,000 public chains, plus five repertoires with anomalous nucleotide sharing, were excluded from co-occurrence clustering. TCRdb took over this immuneACCESS table, retaining in-frame rearrangements with V and J assigned. Such tables are incomplete; in checked studies, under half of the missing clones stem from an unresolved V gene, and the remainder is unexplained. From that table come the V and J calls and clone size; the DNA was used to work out D and trimming. The sample table shows roughly 130,000 clones, and about four fifths are seen once. Roughly 4% of the sample lies in the top ten.

The cohort comprised 666 healthy bone marrow donors. At the time of sampling, every cohort member was nominally healthy, though immune exposures that went unrecorded were likely present. The donor tested CMV seronegative, placing the donor among the approximately 400 seronegative members of the cohort. A peripheral blood sample was provided by each donor, and peripheral blood mononuclear cells were used for TCR beta sequencing. The Qiagen DNeasy Blood Extraction Kit was used to extract genomic DNA from the blood cell samples. On this clone itself: No cognate antigen has been identified for it. Per-base qualities were not stored, and no clone one base away is much larger.

The sequenced sample consisted of PBMCs. This receptor was identified in a woman aged 40-49 years in good health and CMV-seronegative. The rearrangement joined TRBV7-2 to TRBJ2-1; no D gene is confidently identified. Here the CDR3 is given as CASSRTTEQFF. The nucleotide sequence reads TGTGCCAGCAGCCGAACAACTGAGCAGTTCTTC.